The clone carrying this TCR beta chain has ten or more counts. The antigen is undetermined. The sample is drawn from a study of shared clonotypes between healthy human individuals. Whole-study results and caveats: Relative to memory subsets, naive subsets generally showed larger estimated richness.

This CDR3 contains 15 residues. CDR1 and CDR2 from the germline V gene are LGHNA and YSLEER. V shed 0 bases, J shed 2 bases, and the junction held 2 bases outside the gene matches. Assay: immunoSEQ multiplex PCR; the TCRdb copy retains only in-frame clones and omits some. The sample lists approximately 1,000,000 clones, 60% to 85% seen once, with 0.85% to 1% in the top ten. The rearrangement joins TRBV4-3 to TRBJ2-7; 9 nucleotides match TRBD2. The source is a man younger than 30 in good health. Some clones in this sample may be carry-over from other donors' samples. The sequencing sample was made of memory CD4+ T cells from PBMCs. Subset noted: CD45RA-negative fraction. The CDR3 protein is CASSQEREGAYEQYF. Written as DNA, the CDR3 is TGCGCCAGCAGCCAAGAGCGGGAGGGAGCCTACGAGCAGTACTTC.